Following are 5 T cell receptor beta chains from one sample sequenced in a study of blood T cell repertoires in COVID-19. Assay used: immunoSEQ multiplex PCR; TCRdb lists only in-frame clones, some missing. Of hundreds of thousands of clones listed, about 90% are singletons. Sequencing input: peripheral blood. The origin of the receptors is a woman in her thirties with COVID-19, enrolled during active disease.

The chain combines TRBV4-3 with TRBJ2-1; D might be TRBD2 (5 bases). The length of the CDR3 is 16 residues. Germline V gene sequence: CDR1 LGHNA, CDR2 YSLEER. V dropped 1 base and J dropped 4 bases, with 14 bases sitting between them. The CDR3 nucleotides are TGCGCCAGCAGCCAAGGCTTGGACTCAAGTTACAATGAGCAGTTCTTC. Protein: CASSQGLDSSYNEQFF.

The gene calls are TRBV5-1 and TRBJ1-3; the match to TRBD1 covers 8 bases. CDR1 is SGHRS and CDR2 is YFSETQ in the germline V gene. V lost 0 bases and J lost 0; bases outside the gene matches: 5. There are 17 residues in the CDR3. As DNA, the CDR3 is TGCGCCAGCAGCTTGGGGACAGGGAGGGCCTCTGGAAACACCATATATTTT. Its protein product is CASSLGTGRASGNTIYF.

V gene TRBV7-8 combines with J gene TRBJ2-7; D unclear. Looked up from germline, CDR1 is SGHVS and CDR2 is FQNEAQ. This CDR3 is 14 amino acids long. With 1 base removed from V and 5 bases from J, the gap between germline ends came to 12 bases. CDR3 sequence (DNA): TGTGCCAGCAGCTTAGTTTATAGTAGTCACGAGCAGTACGTC. It is translated as CASSLVYSSHEQYV.

The V call is TRBV7-2, the J call TRBJ2-3, with a possible D match to TRBD2 (6 bases). Germline lookup yields CDR1 SGHTA and CDR2 FQGNSA. The length of the CDR3 is 15 residues. Trimming cost V 1 base and J 7 bases, with 15 bases left between them. The CDR3 protein is CASSLERASQHTQYF. CDR3 in DNA: TGTGCCAGCAGCTTAGAGCGGGCTAGTCAGCATACGCAGTATTTT.

This clone has just one count. This chain uses TRBV29-1 with TRBJ2-3; the match to TRBD2 covers 8 bases. The germline CDR1 and CDR2 sequences are SQVTM and ANQGSEA. V shed 5 bases, J shed 6 bases, and the junction held 22 bases outside the gene matches. The CDR3 is made up of 18 amino acids. This chain's CDR3 is CSVRLRLAGYQKGDTQYF. In nucleotides, the CDR3 is TGCAGCGTTAGGTTACGGCTAGCGGGCTACCAGAAGGGGGATACGCAGTATTTT.